These 17 T cell receptor beta chains share one sample of origin, sequenced in a study of shared clonotypes between healthy human individuals. Profiled with immunoSEQ multiplex PCR; TCRdb holds only in-frame clones, not every one. In the table there are 1,400,000 or so clones, approximately 98.5% of which are singletons. The source material was naive CD4+ T cells sorted from blood. Subset of the sample: CD45RA+ positively selected. The receptor set was obtained from a man aged 25-45 years in good health.

The chain couples TRBV19 to TRBJ2-1; D ambiguous. CDR3 length equals 15 residues. The germline V gene encodes CDR1 LNHDA and CDR2 SQIVND (reference sequence). V was shortened by 7 bases and J by 0 bases, with 13 bases between the two germline ends. CDR3 region: CASNPRSSSYNEQFF. CDR3 coding DNA: TGTGCCAGTAACCCCCGCTCTAGCTCCTACAATGAGCAGTTCTTC. The full variable domain, completed using reference TRBV19 and TRBJ2-1, is DGGITQSPKYLFRKEGQNVTLSCEQNLNHDAMYWYRQDPGQGLRLIYYSQIVNDFQKGDIAEGYSVSREKKESFPLTVTSAQKNPTAFYLCASNPRSSSYNEQFFGPGTRLTVL.

The chain joins TRBV5-1 to TRBJ2-1, with 10 bases that match TRBD2. CDR1 is SGHRS and CDR2 is YFSETQ in the germline V gene. This CDR3 has 14 amino acids. The V and J ends lost 2 bases and 8 bases, in that order; junction bases with no gene match: 4. CDR3 nucleotides: TGCGCCAGCAGCTTAGCGGGAGGGCTTCATGAGCAGTTCTTC. This gives the protein CASSLAGGLHEQFF.

This clone was picked up one time. The chain joins TRBV29-1 to TRBJ2-2; D ambiguous. The V end lost 4 bases, the J end lost 6 bases, and 9 bases lay between the germline ends. The CDR3 totals 12 residues. Per germline, CDR1 SQVTM and CDR2 ANQGSEA. In DNA, the CDR3 is TGCAGCGTTGGTGGCAGTTCCGGGGAGCTGTTTTTT. Translation gives CSVGGSSGELFF.

V and J are TRBV6-6 and TRBJ2-7; D remains unclear. The CDR3 sequence is 12 residues long. Trimming took 5 bases from V and 6 from J, leaving 11 bases between them. The germline gives CDR1 MNHNY, CDR2 SVGAGI (reference sequence). CDR3 amino acids: CASSNELREQYF. The CDR3 DNA reads TGTGCCAGCAGTAACGAACTCCGCGAGCAGTACTTC.

The V and J genes are TRBV13 and TRBJ2-3; D remains unclear. Trimming pared 4 bases from V and 0 bases from J, leaving 8 bases between. CDR1 is PRHDT and CDR2 is FYEKMQ in the germline V gene (reference sequence). This CDR3 is 14 amino acids long. CDR3 nucleotides: TGTGCCAGCAGCTACGGGTCGAGCACAGATACGCAGTATTTT. It encodes CASSYGSSTDTQYF.

This sequence joins TRBV10-2 and TRBJ2-5, with TRBD1 matching 8 bases. CDR1 and CDR2 (germline): WSHSY, SAAADI. The V gene end was trimmed by 5 bases and the J gene end by 4 bases; junction bases not matched to a gene: 12. The CDR3 totals 16 residues. CDR3 nucleotide sequence: TGCGCCAGCAGTCAGGACAGGGATCCGACAACAGAGACCCAGTACTTC. Residues: CASSQDRDPTTETQYF.

The chain employs TRBV4-1 and TRBJ2-7; D call uncertain. CDR3 length equals 14 residues. Trimming stripped 4 bases from V and 0 bases from J, with 10 bases between. CDR1 is MGHRA, CDR2 YSYEKL, per germline. The CDR3, as DNA: TGCGCCAGCAGCCGCAACACACCCTCCTACGAGCAGTACTTC. Its translation is CASSRNTPSYEQYF.

With respect to this clone: The germline gene is not matched at one end of the junction; a read error may be the cause. This chain uses TRBV7-9 with TRBJ2-7; 7 bases are shared with TRBD1. Germline V CDR1 and CDR2: SEHNR, FQNEAQ (reference sequence). The CDR3 covers 12 residues. The CDR3: CASSLATGTVTF. As DNA, the CDR3 is TGTGCCAGCAGCTTAGCCACCGGGACAGTAACCTTC.

The genes are TRBV11-3 and TRBJ2-2; 7 bases line up with TRBD2. CDR1 and CDR2 from the germline V gene are SGHNT and YENEEA. CDR3 length equals 17 residues. J lost 6 bases, V lost 2 bases, and 12 bases had no gene match. CDR3 loop: CASSLNLAVGRPGELFF. The CDR3 coding sequence is TGTGCCAGCAGCTTAAACTTAGCGGTCGGGAGGCCCGGGGAGCTGTTTTTT.

V is TRBV9 and J is TRBJ1-1, with D perhaps TRBD1 (5 bases). Germline lookup yields CDR1 SGDLS and CDR2 YYNGEE. This CDR3 is 15 amino acids long. V gave up 0 bases and J gave up 0 bases, with 9 bases separating them. The CDR3 DNA follows: TGTGCCAGCAGCGTAGAGCCGGACATGAACACTGAAGCTTTCTTT. Its translation is CASSVEPDMNTEAFF.

The chain joins TRBV9 to TRBJ1-2; TRBD1 matches at 7 bases. V gave up 3 bases and J gave up 10 bases; unmatched junction bases: 15. The CDR3 extends over 15 amino acids. CDR1 is SGDLS and CDR2 is YYNGEE in the germline V gene. In DNA, the CDR3 is TGTGCCAGCAGCGGAGCTCCCCCAGGGGGGATTGCCTACACCTTC. Its protein is CASSGAPPGGIAYTF.

This rearrangement joins TRBV21-1 to TRBJ2-7. TRBV21-1 is given as a pseudogene. CDR3 size: 15 residues. The CDR3 spells CASSPAWRDSYEQYF. DNA for the CDR3: TGTGCCAGCAGCCCCGCTTGGCGCGACTCCTACGAGCAGTACTTC.

The CDR3 sequence: CASSLQGSQYF. The CDR3 DNA follows: TGTGCCAGCAGTTTACAGGGGAGCCAGTACTTC. The chain has TRBV2 and TRBJ2-5, with 7 bases matching TRBD1. Germline V gives CDR1 SNHLY, CDR2 FYNNEI. Losses at the gene ends were 5 bases for V and 10 bases for J; bases not matched to a gene: 4. The CDR3 contains 11 residues.

The chain combines TRBV7-9 with TRBJ1-5, with D maybe TRBD1 (6 bases). Trimming pared 5 bases from V and 2 bases from J, leaving 13 bases between. The germline V gene encodes CDR1 SEHNR and CDR2 FQNEAQ (reference sequence). The CDR3 loop spans 15 amino acids. The CDR3 sequence: CASSPRGARNQPQHF. CDR3 sequence (DNA): TGTGCCAGCAGCCCGCGGGGGGCGCGCAATCAGCCCCAGCATTTT.

The chain is built from TRBV6-5 and TRBJ1-2, with TRBD1 as a possible D gene (5 bases). This CDR3 is built from 11 residues. Germline V gene data show CDR1 as MNHEY and CDR2 as SVGAGI. V was shortened by 5 bases and J by 4 bases, with 5 bases between the two germline ends. CDR3 amino acids: CASSGAYGYTF. As DNA, the CDR3 is TGTGCCAGCAGTGGGGCCTATGGCTACACCTTC.

This chain uses TRBV7-9 with TRBJ2-5; D remains unclear. The V end lost 1 base, the J end lost 5 bases, and 11 bases lay between the germline ends. This CDR3 is 14 amino acids long. Germline CDR1 reads SEHNR; CDR2 reads FQNEAQ (reference sequence). This CDR3 reads CASSLVKSWETQYF. CDR3 DNA: TGTGCCAGCAGCTTAGTTAAGTCGTGGGAGACCCAGTACTTC.

The gene calls are TRBV6-6 and TRBJ2-7; the match to TRBD1 covers 8 bases. This CDR3 spans 15 amino acids. The J segment lost 2 bases and the V segment lost 6 bases, leaving 9 bases of the junction unmatched. From germline, CDR1 is MNHNY and CDR2 SVGAGI (reference sequence). CDR3: CASSPIQGVAYEQYF. The CDR3 nucleotides read TGTGCCAGCAGCCCTATACAGGGGGTTGCCTACGAGCAGTACTTC.